Below, one T cell receptor (beta chain) is given with its context. Its antigen is currently not known. Per-base qualities were not stored, and no clone one base away is much larger. This sample is part of a study of OX40 agonist ivuxolimab in advanced cancers. A note on the overall study: Ivuxolimab was an agonistic, fully human IgG2 monoclonal antibody directed against OX40 (CD134), a costimulatory receptor. Intravenous ivuxolimab was administered to patients every 2 weeks at six dose levels: 0.01, 0.1, 0.3, 1.5, 3 and 10 mg/kg. Of the roughly 51 patients in dose escalation, some 19 had hepatocellular carcinoma, approximately 15 had melanoma, 9 had renal cell carcinoma and 9 had head and neck cancer. In the dose-escalation cohort, around four fifths of patients were male, and the mean age was around 60 years, with a range of about 23 to 90. Prior anti-PD-1, anti-PD-L1 or anti-CTLA-4 therapy was permitted, and checkpoint inhibitors had been received by about 37% of dose-escalation patients. Three dose-escalation patients achieved partial responses, one with hepatocellular carcinoma and two with cutaneous melanoma. Peripheral TCRbeta sequencing was intended to test whether TCR sequence diversity was altered and clonal T-cell expansion was caused by ivuxolimab. The paper covers the monotherapy dose-escalation part of the phase I ivuxolimab trial, which included N ≈ 50 patients.

The full study reports these points: After ivuxolimab, expanded clones were on average more numerous among CD8+ T cells than among CD4+ T cells. At doses of 0.1 to 3.0 mg/kg, clonal expansion of both CD4+ and CD8+ blood T cells was observed from baseline to week 6. The antigen specificity of the peripheral T cells that underwent clonal expansion was not determined. In the 0.1-3.0 mg/kg groups, partial responders were among the patients with the lowest normalized peripheral clonal expansion, particularly in CD8+ T cells. Low levels of normalized T-cell clonal expansion were also seen in some patients who did not respond.

The trial excluded patients who had a history of autoimmune disease or were on systemic immunosuppression. Peripheral blood for TCR sequencing was collected from all dose cohorts at baseline, on cycle 4 day 1, and on cycle 7 day 1. The samples were drawn from a first-in-human, open-label, multicenter phase I dose-escalation trial of ivuxolimab. Adults with locally advanced or metastatic head and neck squamous cell, hepatocellular, melanoma or renal cell carcinoma were enrolled in the trial. Before TCR sequencing, CD4+ T cells and CD8+ T cells were sorted from peripheral blood as separate populations. Genomic DNA was isolated from the sorted cells so that the TCRbeta CDR3 region could be sequenced. TCRbeta CDR3 regions were sequenced using the immunoSEQ Assay. Imported from immuneACCESS, the table was reduced by TCRdb to in-frame sequences with V and J called. These copies leave out some clones; in studies compared against another copy, an unresolved V gene accounts for under half, and the cause of the remainder is not known. The sample profile shows some 50,000 clones; about 88% of them were found once. The ten largest clones capture about 0.64% of the sample.

The specimen was CD4+ or CD8+ T cells sorted from blood, collected in a trial of the OX40 agonist ivuxolimab. The clonotype originates from an adult with an advanced solid tumor such as melanoma, head and neck, liver or kidney cancer.

At the DNA level, the sequence is TGTGCCAGCAACAACCTCAGGGGCTATGCTTTCTTT. Translation gives CASNNLRGYAFF. The chain is assembled from TRBV28 and TRBJ1-1; the D region possibly corresponds to TRBD1 (6 bases align). The junction carries 17 bases between V and J, which are trimmed by 7 bases and 11 bases respectively. Based on the germline V gene, the CDR1 and CDR2 sequences are MDHEN and SYDVKM. The CDR3 runs 12 amino acids, cysteine and phenylalanine included. Left in the record is the CDR3 DNA by itself, 36 bases read in frame from the first base.